The source of this T cell receptor beta chain is a study of cytomegalovirus exposure and HLA in healthy donors. The study, taken as a whole, reports: According to a later analysis, most TCR beta chains associated with CMV appeared HLA-restricted. The authors later linked a missense DCLRE1C variant to TCR beta V- and J-gene trimming. Sequencing depth roughly uniform across donors was assumed in presence/absence analyses.

PCR employed 60 Vbeta and 13 Jbeta primers. TCRdb's copy holds only in-frame clones and misses some; the assay was immunoSEQ multiplex PCR. Of some 85,000 clones detected, around 75% appear once; the ten largest clones hold roughly 3%. There are 13 residues in the CDR3. Germline V gene sequence: CDR1 SGHNT, CDR2 YYREEE (reference sequence). V shed 0 bases and J shed 2 bases, with 5 bases lying between them. Points on this clone: Its antigen is not identified.

The receptor's source is a man aged 35-49 years in good health and CMV-seronegative. The sample was PBMCs. This chain joins TRBV5-4 and TRBJ2-5, with D tentatively TRBD1 (5 bases). CDR3 amino acids: CASSLGQQETQYF. The CDR3 DNA reads TGTGCCAGCAGCTTGGGACAGCAAGAGACCCAGTACTTC.